This TCR beta chain was sequenced for a study of T cell changes during pregnancy in multiple sclerosis. Method: immunoSEQ multiplex PCR; TCRdb's copy keeps in-frame clones and lacks some. The data hold tens of thousands of clones, with about 95% observed a single time. Germline V gives CDR1 LNHNV, CDR2 YYDKDF (reference sequence). CDR3 length: 16 amino acids. V lost 0 bases to trimming and J lost 8 bases, with 16 bases between them. The chain links TRBV15 to TRBJ1-4; the D gene is possibly TRBD1 (5 bases). The sample was peripheral blood, taken in the third trimester of pregnancy. The TCR comes from a female donor with multiple sclerosis, enrolled in a pregnancy study. CDR3 sequence (DNA): TGTGCCACCAGCAGAGATCGCGGGGGAGGTGGCGAAAAACTGTTTTTT. It encodes CATSRDRGGGGEKLFF.